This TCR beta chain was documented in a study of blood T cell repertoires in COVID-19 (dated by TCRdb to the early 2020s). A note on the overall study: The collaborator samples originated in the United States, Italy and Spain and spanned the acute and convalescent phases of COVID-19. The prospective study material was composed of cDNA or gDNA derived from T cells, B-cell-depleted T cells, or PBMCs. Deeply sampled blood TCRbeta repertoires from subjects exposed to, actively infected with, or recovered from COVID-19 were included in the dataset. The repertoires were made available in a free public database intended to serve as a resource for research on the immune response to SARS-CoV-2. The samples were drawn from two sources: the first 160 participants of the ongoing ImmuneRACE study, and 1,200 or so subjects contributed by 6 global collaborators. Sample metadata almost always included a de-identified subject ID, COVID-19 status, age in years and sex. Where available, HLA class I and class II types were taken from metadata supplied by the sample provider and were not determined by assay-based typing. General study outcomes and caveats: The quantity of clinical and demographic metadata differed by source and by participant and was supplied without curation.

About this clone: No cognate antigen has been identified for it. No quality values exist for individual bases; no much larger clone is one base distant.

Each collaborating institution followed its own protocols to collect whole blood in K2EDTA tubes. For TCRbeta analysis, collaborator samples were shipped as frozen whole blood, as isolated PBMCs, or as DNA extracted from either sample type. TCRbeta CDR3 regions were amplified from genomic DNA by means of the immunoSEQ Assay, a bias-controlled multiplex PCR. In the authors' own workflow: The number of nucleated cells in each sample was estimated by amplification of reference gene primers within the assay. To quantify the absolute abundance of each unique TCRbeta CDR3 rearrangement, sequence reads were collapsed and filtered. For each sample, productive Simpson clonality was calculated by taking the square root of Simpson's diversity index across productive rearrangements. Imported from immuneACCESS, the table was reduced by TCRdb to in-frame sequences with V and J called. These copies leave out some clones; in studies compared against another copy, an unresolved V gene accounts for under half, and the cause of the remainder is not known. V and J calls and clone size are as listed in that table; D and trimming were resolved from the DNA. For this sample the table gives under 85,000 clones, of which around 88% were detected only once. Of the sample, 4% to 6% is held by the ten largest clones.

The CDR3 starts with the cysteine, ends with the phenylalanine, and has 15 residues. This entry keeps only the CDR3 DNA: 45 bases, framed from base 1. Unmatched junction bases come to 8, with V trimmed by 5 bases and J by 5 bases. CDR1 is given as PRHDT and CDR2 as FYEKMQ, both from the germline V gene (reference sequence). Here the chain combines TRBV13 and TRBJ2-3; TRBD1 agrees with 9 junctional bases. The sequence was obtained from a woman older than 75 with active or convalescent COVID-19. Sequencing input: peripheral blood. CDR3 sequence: CASSHLQGARDTQYF. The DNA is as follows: TGTGCCAGCAGCCACCTACAGGGGGCGAGAGATACGCAGTATTTT.